These 23 T cell receptor beta chains came from one sample sequenced in a study of blood T cell repertoires in COVID-19 (TCRdb year 2020). Receptors were amplified or captured by the immunoSEQ multiplex PCR assay. Here the immuneACCESS table is served through TCRdb, limited to in-frame sequences with V and J called. Missing clones are a known gap in these copies; in checked studies unresolved V genes cover under half, and the rest lacks a known reason. Here the sample has about 110,000 clones; over 60% occur a single time. About 4.5% of the sample belongs to the ten largest clones. The sequenced material came from peripheral blood. The receptors were sampled from a human donor in a cohort sampled during active or convalescent COVID-19.

V gene TRBV19 combines with J gene TRBJ2-5; D is ambiguous. V lost 5 bases and J lost 5, with 21 bases in between. The CDR3 has 16 residues. Looked up from germline, CDR1 is LNHDA and CDR2 is SQIVND (reference sequence). The CDR3 loop reads CASSDPAGARAETQYF. CDR3 nucleotides: TGTGCCAGTAGTGATCCTGCCGGAGCACGAGCGGAGACCCAGTACTTC.

The V gene is TRBV5-1, the J gene TRBJ2-7, with a weak D call TRBD2 (6 bases). Trimming removed 0 bases at V and 3 bases at J, with 10 bases between. Germline V lookup: CDR1 SGHRS, CDR2 YFSETQ. The CDR3 is 14 residues long. CDR3 residues: CASSLGLGLYEQYF. The CDR3 nucleotides read TGCGCCAGCAGCTTGGGACTAGGGCTCTACGAGCAGTACTTC.

This clone was observed a handful of times. The genes are TRBV6-5 and TRBJ1-3, with 7 bases fitting TRBD1. Germline trimming cut 6 bases from V and 4 bases from J; bases unmatched to any gene: 0. There are 12 residues in the CDR3. CDR1 and CDR2 from the germline V gene are MNHEY and SVGAGI. The CDR3 region has the DNA TGTGCCAGCAGGGGACAGGGAAACACCATATATTTT. The encoded protein is CASRGQGNTIYF.

The chain uses TRBV4-3 and TRBJ1-5; tentative D call: TRBD1 (6 bases). Germline assignment: CDR1 LGHNA and CDR2 YSLEER. Trimming cost V 0 bases and J 2 bases, with 8 bases left between them. CDR3 size: 15 residues. CDR3 protein: CASSQEYRGNQPQHF. In DNA form, the CDR3 reads TGCGCCAGCAGCCAAGAGTACAGGGGCAATCAGCCCCAGCATTTT.

This chain uses TRBV5-1 with TRBJ1-6, with TRBD1 matching over 11 bases. After removal of 5 bases from V and 13 bases from J, the junction contained 5 bases not matched to a gene. The CDR3 totals 13 residues. The germline gives CDR1 SGHRS, CDR2 YFSETQ. CDR3 residues: CASRWTGGEPLHF. The CDR3 bases are TGCGCCAGCAGGTGGACAGGGGGCGAGCCCCTCCACTTT.

This chain connects TRBV21-1 to TRBJ2-7; the listed D gene, TRBD1, was not tested against the DNA. TRBV21-1 is annotated as a pseudogene. The CDR3 spans 16 residues. CDR3 coding DNA: TGTGCCAGCAGCAACTTAGAGTCGGGACAGGGGTACGAGCAGTACTTC. Translating it yields CASSNLESGQGYEQYF.

J is TRBJ2-1 and V is TRBV6-5; D is perhaps TRBD2 (5 bases). Per germline, CDR1 MNHEY and CDR2 SVGAGI. The CDR3 contains 13 residues. V lost 6 bases, J lost 5 bases, and 11 bases lay in between. The CDR3 region is CASSAPGNNEQFF. CDR3 coding DNA: TGTGCCAGCAGCGCCCCGGGGAACAATGAGCAGTTCTTC.

The V call is TRBV28, the J call TRBJ2-7, with TRBD1 matching over 8 bases. Losses at the gene ends were 6 bases for V and 3 bases for J; bases not matched to a gene: 7. The germline V gene encodes CDR1 MDHEN and CDR2 SYDVKM. CDR3 size: 14 residues. The CDR3 loop is CASSPVTGGYEQYF. The CDR3, as DNA: TGTGCCAGCAGCCCGGTTACAGGGGGCTACGAGCAGTACTTC.

The V gene is TRBV6-5, the J gene TRBJ1-4, with D possibly being TRBD1 (5 bases). Trimming shortened V by 1 base and J by 5 bases, and 8 bases separated the two germline ends. Germline V gives CDR1 MNHEY, CDR2 SVGAGI. The CDR3 loop spans 14 amino acids. CDR3 protein: CASSYYGGNEKLFF. Here the CDR3 DNA reads TGTGCCAGCAGTTACTACGGGGGAAATGAAAAACTGTTTTTT.

This chain joins TRBV20-1 and TRBJ1-5; D is unclear. Germline assignment: CDR1 DFQATT and CDR2 SNEGSKA (reference sequence). CDR3 length equals 15 residues. V dropped 3 bases and J dropped 0 bases, with 12 bases sitting between them. The CDR3 nucleotides read TGCAGTGCTAGTACAAACGTATATAGCAATCAGCCCCAGCATTTT. It translates to CSASTNVYSNQPQHF.

This chain joins TRBV6-1 and TRBJ1-5; 8 bases align to TRBD1. CDR1 is MNHNS and CDR2 is SASEGT in the germline V gene. This CDR3 has 16 residues. The V gene end was trimmed by 4 bases and the J gene end by 1 base; junction bases not matched to a gene: 6. The CDR3 DNA reads as TGTGCCAGCAGTGCTGGACAGGGTGGGAGCAATCAGCCCCAGCATTTT. Its translation: CASSAGQGGSNQPQHF.

This chain connects TRBV6-1 to TRBJ1-3; D is perhaps TRBD1 (5 bases). The CDR3 is made up of 14 amino acids. CDR1 and CDR2 (germline): MNHNS, SASEGT. V was trimmed by 2 bases and J by 4 bases, leaving 9 bases between them. The CDR3 DNA sequence: TGTGCCAGCAGTGAATCGGGGGTAGGAAACACCATATATTTT. This encodes CASSESGVGNTIYF.

CDR3: CASSQQGRSGYTF. CDR3 bases: TGTGCCAGCAGCCAACAGGGAAGGAGTGGCTACACCTTC. The J gene is TRBJ1-2, the V gene TRBV7-8, with D possibly being TRBD1 (6 bases). CDR3 length: 13 residues. V lost 5 bases to trimming and J lost 7 bases, with 14 bases between them. Per germline, CDR1 SGHVS and CDR2 FQNEAQ.

The chain carries TRBV11-3 and TRBJ2-1, with a possible D match to TRBD2 (6 bases). Per the germline V gene, CDR1 is SGHNT and CDR2 is YENEEA. V lost 3 bases and J lost 2, with 11 bases in between. This CDR3 has 15 amino acids. CDR3 coding DNA: TGTGCCAGCAGCTTTGGGAGGACTACCTACAATGAGCAGTTCTTC. This translates into CASSFGRTTYNEQFF.

The chain carries TRBV3-1 (or the pseudogene TRBV3-2) and TRBJ2-7; a possible D gene is TRBD2 (5 bases). The CDR3 runs 14 residues. Germline loops: CDR1 LGHDT, CDR2 YNNKEL (reference sequence). Trimming removed 7 bases at V and 4 bases at J, with 17 bases between. The CDR3 region is CASKKRGIGYEQYF. CDR3 in DNA: TGTGCCAGCAAGAAAAGAGGGATCGGATACGAGCAGTACTTC.

The chain employs TRBV18 and TRBJ1-5; a weak D match, TRBD1 (5 bases). The germline gives CDR1 KGHSH, CDR2 LQKENI. The length of the CDR3 is 15 residues. Trimming took 5 bases from V and 2 from J, leaving 13 bases between them. The CDR3 loop reads CASSETAYGNQPQHF. CDR3 DNA: TGTGCCAGCTCAGAGACAGCCTATGGCAATCAGCCCCAGCATTTT.

J is TRBJ2-3 and V is TRBV3-1 (or the pseudogene TRBV3-2); D not certain. V was pared by 1 base and J by 4 bases, with 9 bases between. The CDR3 consists of 14 residues. Germline V gives CDR1 LGHDT, CDR2 YNNKEL (reference sequence). DNA of the CDR3: TGTGCCAGCAGCCAAGCTAGAGGCGCAGATACGCAGTATTTT. This sequence encodes CASSQARGADTQYF.

The CDR3, as DNA: TGTGCCACCAGTAGGACAGGGGTTAACGTTGGCACAGATACGCAGTATTTT. Amino acid sequence: CATSRTGVNVGTDTQYF. The rearrangement links TRBV24-1 to TRBJ2-3, with TRBD1 matching over 9 bases. Per germline, CDR1 KGHDR and CDR2 SFDVKD. V gave up 6 bases and J gave up 1 base; unmatched junction bases: 10. This CDR3 contains 17 residues.

The table lists this clone with a few counts. The chain is built from TRBV11-3 and TRBJ2-5; maybe TRBD2 (7 bases). This CDR3 spans 14 amino acids. Per germline, CDR1 SGHNT and CDR2 YENEEA. Trimming cost V 4 bases and J 4 bases, with 13 bases left between them. The CDR3 region is CASSSRGGGETQYF. The CDR3 region has the DNA TGTGCCAGCAGCTCTAGGGGGGGCGGAGAGACCCAGTACTTC.

V and J are TRBV10-3 and TRBJ2-3; the match to TRBD2 covers 8 bases. The germline gives CDR1 ENHRY, CDR2 SYGVKD. J was trimmed by 4 bases and V by 7 bases; bases with no gene match: 13. The length of the CDR3 is 16 residues. The CDR3: CAITDPHSGVADTQYF. The DNA for the CDR3 is TGTGCCATCACTGACCCGCATAGCGGGGTCGCAGATACGCAGTATTTT.

This sequence joins TRBV11-2 and TRBJ2-2; 12 bases match TRBD2. The trim removed 5 bases at V and 5 bases at J, leaving 9 bases unmatched. The germline V gene encodes CDR1 SGHAT and CDR2 FQNNGV. CDR3 size: 17 residues. The CDR3 reads CASSPLAGGFGTGELFF. The CDR3 DNA reads as TGTGCCAGCAGCCCACTAGCGGGGGGATTCGGAACCGGGGAGCTGTTTTTT.

The chain recombines TRBV25-1 with TRBJ1-1; D is unresolved. The CDR3 extends over 14 amino acids. Germline V gene data show CDR1 as MGHDK and CDR2 as SYGVNS. V was clipped by 5 bases and J by 1 base, with 11 bases between them. For the CDR3, the DNA is TGTGCCAGCAGTAGTATCCCGGGGAACACTGAAGCTTTCTTT. It specifies CASSSIPGNTEAFF.

V gene TRBV19 combines with J gene TRBJ1-1; D is ambiguous. Deletions cut 2 bases from V and 6 bases from J, with 13 bases between. Germline V gives CDR1 LNHDA, CDR2 SQIVND (reference sequence). The CDR3 contains 14 residues. This CDR3 is CASSINSRLPEAFF. The CDR3 DNA sequence: TGTGCCAGTAGTATAAATTCTCGGTTGCCTGAAGCTTTCTTT.